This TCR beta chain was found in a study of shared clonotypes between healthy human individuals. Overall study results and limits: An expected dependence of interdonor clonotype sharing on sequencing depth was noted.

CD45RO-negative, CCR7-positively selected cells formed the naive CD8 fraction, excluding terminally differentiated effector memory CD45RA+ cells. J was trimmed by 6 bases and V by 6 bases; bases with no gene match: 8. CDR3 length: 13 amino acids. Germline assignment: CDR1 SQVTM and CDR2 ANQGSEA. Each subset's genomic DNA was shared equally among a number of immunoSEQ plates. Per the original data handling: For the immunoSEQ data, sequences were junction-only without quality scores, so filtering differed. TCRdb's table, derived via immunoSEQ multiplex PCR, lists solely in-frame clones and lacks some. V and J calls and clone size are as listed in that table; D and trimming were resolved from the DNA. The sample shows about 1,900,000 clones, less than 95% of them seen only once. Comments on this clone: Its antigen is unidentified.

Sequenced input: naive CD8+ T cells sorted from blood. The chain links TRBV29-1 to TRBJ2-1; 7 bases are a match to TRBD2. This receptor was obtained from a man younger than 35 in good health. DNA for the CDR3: TGCAGCGTAGCGGGACCATGGGGCAATGAGCAGTTCTTC. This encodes CSVAGPWGNEQFF.